This T cell receptor beta chain is drawn from a study of T cell responses to AZD1222 COVID-19 vaccine. Whole-study results and caveats: Researchers took repertoire samples only after the peak T cell response had come. Epitopes outside B.1.351 and B.1.1.7 mutated regions reportedly drew nearly half of spike TCRs. Females outnumbered males among donors, who were mostly white British; clonal diversity was possibly underestimated.

Recipients boosted at about 4 weeks or about 12 weeks are pooled. V lost 6 bases, J lost 4 bases, and 13 bases lay in between. CDR1 and CDR2 from the germline V gene are MNHEY and SMNVEV (reference sequence). The CDR3 is 14 residues long. This clone has a single count. The target antigen is unknown. Sequenced by immunoSEQ multiplex PCR; TCRdb stores in-frame clones only, minus some. The sample shows approximately 120,000 clones, approximately 86% of them seen only once. The receptor's source is an adult who received the AZD1222 COVID-19 vaccine. Here the sequenced sample was peripheral blood, taken 28 days after the second AZD1222 dose. This chain joins TRBV27 and TRBJ1-3, with a tentative D call TRBD1 (6 bases). The CDR3 is CASREQGSGNTIYF. The CDR3 nucleotides read TGTGCCAGCAGGGAACAGGGATCGGGAAACACCATATATTTT.